This TCR delta chain appears in the sequencing data of a study of gamma-delta T cells after stem cell transplantation. A note on this clone: Since a much larger clone is just one base distant, this may be a read error. Different DNA sequences within this sample yield the same CDR3.

TCRdb repeated clone calling on the RT-PCR reads with CATT. The profile shows about 2,500 delta-chain clones, around 17% of them singletons. The CDR3 has 17 residues. Germline CDR1 reads GEAIGNYY; CDR2 reads EKD. V shed 1 base and J shed 0 bases, with 9 bases lying between them. The chain employs TRDV2 and TRDJ3; perhaps TRDD3 as D (5 bases). The TCR was taken from a human donor. It is not recorded whose cells these are; they may come from a transplant donor. The specimen sequenced was gamma-delta T cells. In DNA, the CDR3 is TGTGCCTGTGACACGGGGGGCCTCTCCTGGGACACCCGACAGATGTTTTTC. It is translated as CACDTGGLSWDTRQMFF.